This T cell receptor beta chain was captured by sequencing in a study of CD8+CD57+ T cells in acquired aplastic anemia. Across the whole study: The DNA of sorted CD4+ and CD8+ cells averaged roughly 3.2 ug. Study-wide findings and caveats: Patients and controls turned out to have 25 to 30 CD8+ CDR3 sequences in common. Controls and patients did not differ significantly in CD8+ Simpson's diversity.

Sequencing involved patients with CD8+CD57+ cell expansion previously shown by flow cytometry. The enrolled patients all had severe acquired aplastic anemia. Trimming removed 4 bases at V and 9 bases at J, with 16 bases between. This CDR3 is built from 14 residues. CDR1 is LNHDA, CDR2 SQIVND, per germline (reference sequence). TCR beta VDJ and CDR3 profiles were obtained from a genomic DNA template. TCRdb independently ran MiXCR on the reads; one entry per CDR3 protein. Of more than 150,000 distinct CDR3 sequences listed, nearly 50% are singletons. Ten or more counts support this clonotype. The antigen is not known.

The chain carries TRBV19 and TRBJ2-1; a weak D match, TRBD2 (6 bases). The TCR was taken from a human donor with aplastic anemia. The material sequenced was sorted CD4+, CD8+, or CD8+CD57+ T cells (not recorded which) from PBMCs. The CDR3 spells CASSKGLLASEQFF. CDR3 DNA sequence: TGTGCCAGTAGTAAGGGACTTCTAGCGAGTGAGCAGTTCTTC.